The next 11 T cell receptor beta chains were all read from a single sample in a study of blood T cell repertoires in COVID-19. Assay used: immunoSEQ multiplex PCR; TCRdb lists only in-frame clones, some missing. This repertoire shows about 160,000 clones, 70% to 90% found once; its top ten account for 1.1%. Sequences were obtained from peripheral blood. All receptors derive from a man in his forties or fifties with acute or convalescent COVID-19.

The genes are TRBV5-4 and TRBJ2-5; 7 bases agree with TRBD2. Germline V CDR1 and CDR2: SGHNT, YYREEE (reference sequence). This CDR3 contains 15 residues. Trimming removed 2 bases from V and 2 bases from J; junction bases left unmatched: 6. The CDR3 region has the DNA TGTGCCAGCAGCTTAGGGCGGGGGAGGCAAGAGACCCAGTACTTC. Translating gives CASSLGRGRQETQYF.

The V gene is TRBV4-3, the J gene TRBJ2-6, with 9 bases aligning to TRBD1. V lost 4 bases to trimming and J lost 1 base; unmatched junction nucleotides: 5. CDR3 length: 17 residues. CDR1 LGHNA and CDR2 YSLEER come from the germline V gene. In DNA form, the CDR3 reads TGCGCCAGCAGCCGGGAACAGGGGGCTTCTGGGGCCAACGTCCTGACTTTC. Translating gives CASSREQGASGANVLTF.

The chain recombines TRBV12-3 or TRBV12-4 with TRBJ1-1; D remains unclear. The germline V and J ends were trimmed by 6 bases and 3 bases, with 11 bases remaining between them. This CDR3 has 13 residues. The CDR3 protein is CASSPVGYTEAFF. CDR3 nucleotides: TGTGCCAGCAGCCCAGTCGGGTACACTGAAGCTTTCTTT.

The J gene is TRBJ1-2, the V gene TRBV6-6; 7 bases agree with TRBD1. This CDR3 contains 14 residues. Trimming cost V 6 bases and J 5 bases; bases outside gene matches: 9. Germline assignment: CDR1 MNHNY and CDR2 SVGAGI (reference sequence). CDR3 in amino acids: CASRGFGQEYGYTF. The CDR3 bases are TGTGCCAGCAGGGGGTTCGGACAGGAGTATGGCTACACCTTC.

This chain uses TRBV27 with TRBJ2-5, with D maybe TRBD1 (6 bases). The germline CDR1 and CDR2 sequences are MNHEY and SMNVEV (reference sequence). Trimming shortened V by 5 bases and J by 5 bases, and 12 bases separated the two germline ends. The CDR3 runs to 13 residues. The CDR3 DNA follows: TGTGCCAGCAGTAACAGGGCTTCGGAGACCCAGTACTTC. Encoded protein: CASSNRASETQYF.

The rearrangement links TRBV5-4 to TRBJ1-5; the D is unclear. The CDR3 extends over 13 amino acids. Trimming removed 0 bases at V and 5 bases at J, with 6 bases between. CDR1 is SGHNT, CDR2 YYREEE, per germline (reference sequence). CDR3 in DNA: TGTGCCAGCAGCTTGGCCCCGGATCAGCCCCAGCATTTT. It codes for CASSLAPDQPQHF.

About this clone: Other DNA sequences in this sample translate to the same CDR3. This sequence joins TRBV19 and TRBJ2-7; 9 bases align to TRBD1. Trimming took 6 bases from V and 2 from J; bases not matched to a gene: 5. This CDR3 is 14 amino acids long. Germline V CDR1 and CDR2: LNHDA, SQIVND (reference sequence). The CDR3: CASSPGTGTYEQYF. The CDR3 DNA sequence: TGTGCCAGTAGCCCCGGGACAGGGACCTACGAGCAGTACTTC.

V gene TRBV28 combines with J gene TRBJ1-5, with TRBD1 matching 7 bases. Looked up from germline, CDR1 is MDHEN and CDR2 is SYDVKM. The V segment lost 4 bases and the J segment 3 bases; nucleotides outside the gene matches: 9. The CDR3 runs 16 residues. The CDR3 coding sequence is TGTGCCAGCAGTTCTGGCCGGCAGGGGGACAATCAGCCCCAGCATTTT. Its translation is CASSSGRQGDNQPQHF.

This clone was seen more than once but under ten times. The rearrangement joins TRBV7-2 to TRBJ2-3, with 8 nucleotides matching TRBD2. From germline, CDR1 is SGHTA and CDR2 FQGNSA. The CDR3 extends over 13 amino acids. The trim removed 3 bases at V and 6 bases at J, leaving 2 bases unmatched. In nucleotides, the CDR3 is TGTGCCAGCAGCTTCGCTAGCGGGGATACGCAGTATTTT. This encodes CASSFASGDTQYF.

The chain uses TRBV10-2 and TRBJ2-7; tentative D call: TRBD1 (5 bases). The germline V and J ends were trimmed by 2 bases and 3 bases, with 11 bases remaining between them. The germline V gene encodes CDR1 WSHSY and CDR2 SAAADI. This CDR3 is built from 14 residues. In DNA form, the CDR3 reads TGCGCCAGCAGTGAGCAGGGTTCCTTCTACGAGCAGTACTTC. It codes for CASSEQGSFYEQYF.

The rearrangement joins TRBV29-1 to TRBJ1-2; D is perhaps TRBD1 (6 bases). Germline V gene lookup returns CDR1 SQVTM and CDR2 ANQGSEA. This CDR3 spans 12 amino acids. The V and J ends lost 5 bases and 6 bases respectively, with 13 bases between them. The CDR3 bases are TGCAGCGTTAACCAGGGGATCCATGGCTACACCTTC. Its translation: CSVNQGIHGYTF.